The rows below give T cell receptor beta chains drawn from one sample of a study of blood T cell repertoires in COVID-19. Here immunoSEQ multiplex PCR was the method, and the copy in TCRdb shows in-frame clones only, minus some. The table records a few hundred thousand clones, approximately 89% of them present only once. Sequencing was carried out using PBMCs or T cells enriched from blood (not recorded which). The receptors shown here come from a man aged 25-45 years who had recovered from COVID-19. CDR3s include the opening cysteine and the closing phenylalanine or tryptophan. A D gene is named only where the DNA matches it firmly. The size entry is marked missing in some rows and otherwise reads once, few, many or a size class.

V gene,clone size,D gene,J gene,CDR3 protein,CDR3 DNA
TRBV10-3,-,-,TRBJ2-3,CAIRETGGTDTQYF,TGTGCCATCAGGGAGACAGGCGGCACAGATACGCAGTATTTT
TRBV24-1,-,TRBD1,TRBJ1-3,CATSDLQGAYGPSGNTIYF,TGTGCCACCAGTGATTTGCAGGGGGCCTACGGCCCCTCTGGAAACACCATATATTTT
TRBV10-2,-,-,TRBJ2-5,CASWEVGRETQYF,TGCGCCAGCTGGGAGGTGGGGCGGGAGACCCAGTACTTC
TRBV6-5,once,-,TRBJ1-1,CASSYGSGTSNTEAFF,TGTGCCAGCAGTTATGGGTCCGGGACATCGAACACTGAAGCTTTCTTT
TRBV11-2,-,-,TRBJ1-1,CASSLSGQGTEAFF,TGTGCCAGCAGCTTAAGTGGGCAGGGCACTGAAGCTTTCTTT
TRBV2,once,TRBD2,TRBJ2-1,CASSLSGGSYNEQFF,TGTGCCAGCAGTTTAAGCGGGGGATCCTACAATGAGCAGTTCTTC
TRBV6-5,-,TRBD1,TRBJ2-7,CASNRQGVHEQYF,TGTGCCAGCAATAGACAGGGGGTCCACGAGCAGTACTTC
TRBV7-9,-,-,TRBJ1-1,CASSPGAEQAFF,TGTGCCAGCAGCCCAGGGGCCGAGCAAGCTTTCTTT
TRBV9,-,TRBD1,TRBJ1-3,CASSAWDRVTGNTIYF,TGTGCCAGCAGCGCGTGGGACAGGGTTACTGGAAACACCATATATTTT
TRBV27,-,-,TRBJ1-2,CASSLSGGHGYTF,TGTGCCAGCAGTTTATCGGGGGGTCATGGCTACACCTTC
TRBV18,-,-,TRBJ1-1,CASSPRSAGALDTEAFF,TGTGCCAGCTCACCAAGGTCCGCGGGAGCCCTGGACACTGAAGCTTTCTTT
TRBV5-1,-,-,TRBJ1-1,CASSLGSGMNTEAFF,TGCGCCAGCAGCTTGGGGTCGGGGATGAACACTGAAGCTTTCTTT
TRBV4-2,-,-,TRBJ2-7,CASSLYIGGYEQYF,TGTGCCAGCAGCCTTTATATCGGGGGATACGAGCAGTACTTC
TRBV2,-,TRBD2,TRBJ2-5,CASSAWIAGRRETQYF,TGTGCCAGCAGTGCCTGGATAGCGGGTAGGAGAGAGACCCAGTACTTC
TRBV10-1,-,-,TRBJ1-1,CASSKTGGNTEAFF,TGCGCCAGCAGTAAGACAGGAGGCAACACTGAAGCTTTCTTT
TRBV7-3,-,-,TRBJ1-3,CASSLSPVSGNTIYF,TGTGCCAGCAGCTTATCTCCCGTCTCTGGAAACACCATATATTTT
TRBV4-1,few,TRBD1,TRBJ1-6,CASSQEAGGNSPLHF,TGCGCCAGCAGCCAAGAGGCAGGGGGCAATTCACCCCTCCACTTT
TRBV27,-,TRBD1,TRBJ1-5,CASSLSGQGDFQPQHF,TGTGCCAGCAGTTTATCTGGACAGGGGGACTTTCAGCCCCAGCATTTT
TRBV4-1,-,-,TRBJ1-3,CASSQVSRVENTIYF,TGCGCCAGCAGCCAAGTTTCCAGGGTGGAAAACACCATATATTTT
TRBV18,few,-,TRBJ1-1,CASSPKGQPSPAFF,TGTGCCAGCTCACCAAAAGGACAACCTAGTCCGGCTTTCTTT
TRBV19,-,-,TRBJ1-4,CASSINKYTQETNEKLFF,TGTGCCAGTAGTATAAATAAGTACACCCAAGAAACTAATGAAAAACTGTTTTTT
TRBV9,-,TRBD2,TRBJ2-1,CASSAKDLAGGPVVNEQFF,TGTGCCAGCAGCGCCAAAGATCTAGCGGGGGGGCCCGTAGTGAATGAGCAGTTCTTC
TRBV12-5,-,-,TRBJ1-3,CASGPTGRGRGNTIYF,TGTGCTAGTGGTCCGACGGGGAGAGGGCGCGGAAACACCATATATTTT
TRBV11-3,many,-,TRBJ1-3,CASSPPRGGNTIYF,TGTGCCAGCAGCCCCCCCAGGGGTGGAAACACCATATATTTT
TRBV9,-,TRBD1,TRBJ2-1,CASSVSGTDYNEQFF,TGTGCCAGCAGCGTATCCGGGACAGACTACAATGAGCAGTTCTTC
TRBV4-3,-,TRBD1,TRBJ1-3,CASSQDPPGGGGNTIYF,TGCGCCAGCAGCCAAGATCCCCCAGGGGGCGGCGGAAACACCATATATTTT
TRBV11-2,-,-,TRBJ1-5,CASSTGLNNQPQHF,TGTGCCAGCAGCACAGGGTTGAACAATCAGCCCCAGCATTTT
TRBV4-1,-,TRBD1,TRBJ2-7,CASSLPGQGDEQYF,TGCGCCAGCAGCCTCCCGGGACAGGGCGACGAGCAGTACTTC
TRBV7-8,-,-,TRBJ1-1,CASSLGRRNTEAFF,TGTGCCAGCAGCTTAGGGAGGAGGAACACTGAAGCTTTCTTT
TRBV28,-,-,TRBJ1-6,CASSLVGGDRALHF,TGTGCCAGCAGCTTGGTCGGGGGGGATCGAGCCCTCCACTTT
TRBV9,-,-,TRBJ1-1,CASSPRTAGDTEAFF,TGTGCCAGCAGCCCCCGGACAGCAGGGGACACTGAAGCTTTCTTT
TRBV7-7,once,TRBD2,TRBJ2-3,CASSSGLGTDTQYF,TGTGCCAGCAGCTCAGGACTAGGAACAGATACGCAGTATTTT
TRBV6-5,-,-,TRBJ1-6,CASNGADSPLHF,TGTGCCAGCAATGGTGCGGATTCACCCCTCCACTTT
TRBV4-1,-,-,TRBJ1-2,CASSHLVLSDVGYTF,TGCGCCAGCAGCCATCTAGTACTTTCTGATGTTGGCTACACCTTC
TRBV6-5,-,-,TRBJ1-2,CASTYQVTYGYTF,TGTGCCAGCACGTATCAGGTGACCTATGGCTACACCTTC
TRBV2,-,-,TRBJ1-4,CASSEVRGKNEKLFF,TGTGCCAGCAGTGAAGTACGGGGGAAGAATGAAAAACTGTTTTTT
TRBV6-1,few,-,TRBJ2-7,CASSEAYTYEQYF,TGTGCCAGCAGTGAAGCATACACCTACGAGCAGTACTTC
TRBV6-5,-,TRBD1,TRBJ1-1,CASSSPQGKQAFF,TGTGCCAGCAGTTCCCCACAGGGGAAACAAGCTTTCTTT
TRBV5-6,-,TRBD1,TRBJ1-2,CASSLVEGAYYGYTF,TGTGCCAGCAGCTTGGTCGAGGGGGCCTACTATGGCTACACCTTC
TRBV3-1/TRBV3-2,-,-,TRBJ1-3,CASSHLAGRISGNTIYF,TGTGCCAGCAGCCACCTCGCCGGGAGAATTTCTGGAAACACCATATATTTT
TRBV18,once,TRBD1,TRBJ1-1,CASSPNSGTGAFF,TGTGCCAGCTCCCCAAACTCCGGGACAGGGGCTTTCTTT
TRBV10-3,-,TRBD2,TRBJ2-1,CAISESGGAGNEQFF,TGTGCCATCAGTGAAAGCGGGGGGGCTGGCAATGAGCAGTTCTTC
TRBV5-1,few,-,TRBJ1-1,CASSFYSSRGFTEAFF,TGCGCCAGCAGCTTTTACTCGTCCAGAGGGTTCACTGAAGCTTTCTTT
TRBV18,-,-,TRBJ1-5,CASSATFSNQPQHF,TGTGCCAGCTCAGCGACATTTAGCAATCAGCCCCAGCATTTT
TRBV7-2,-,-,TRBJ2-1,CASSLLTLRGFNEQFF,TGTGCCAGCAGCTTGTTGACGCTCAGGGGCTTTAATGAGCAGTTCTTC